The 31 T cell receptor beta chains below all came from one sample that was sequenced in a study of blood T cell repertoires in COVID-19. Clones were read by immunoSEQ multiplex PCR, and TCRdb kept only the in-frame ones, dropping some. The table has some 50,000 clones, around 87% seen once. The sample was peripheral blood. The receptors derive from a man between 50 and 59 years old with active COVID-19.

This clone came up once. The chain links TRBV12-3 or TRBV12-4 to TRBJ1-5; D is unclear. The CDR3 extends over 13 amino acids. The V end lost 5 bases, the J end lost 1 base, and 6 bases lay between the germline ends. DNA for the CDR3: TGTGCCAGCAGTCCCCGGAGCAATCAGCCCCAGCATTTT. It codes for CASSPRSNQPQHF.

In nucleotides, the CDR3 is TGTGCCAGCAGCCAAAATTCCCTAGAGGGTGAGACCCAGTACTTC. The encoded protein is CASSQNSLEGETQYF. The chain joins TRBV7-2 to TRBJ2-5; D is possibly TRBD2 (5 bases). There are 15 residues in the CDR3. The V end lost 5 bases, the J end lost 5 bases, and 18 bases lay between the germline ends. CDR1 is SGHTA, CDR2 FQGNSA, per germline.

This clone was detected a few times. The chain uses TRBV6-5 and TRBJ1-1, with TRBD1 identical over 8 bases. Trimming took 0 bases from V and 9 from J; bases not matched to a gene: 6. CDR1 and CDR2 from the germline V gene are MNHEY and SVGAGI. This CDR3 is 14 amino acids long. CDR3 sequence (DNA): TGTGCCAGCAGTTACTCGGGGGGGACAGGTAAAGCTTTCTTT. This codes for CASSYSGGTGKAFF.

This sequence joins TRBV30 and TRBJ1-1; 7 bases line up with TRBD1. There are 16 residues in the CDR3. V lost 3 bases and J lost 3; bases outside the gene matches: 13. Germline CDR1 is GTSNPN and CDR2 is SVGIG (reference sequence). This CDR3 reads CAWRAGGPSTDTEAFF. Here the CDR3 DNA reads TGTGCCTGGAGGGCAGGGGGGCCCTCAACGGACACTGAAGCTTTCTTT.

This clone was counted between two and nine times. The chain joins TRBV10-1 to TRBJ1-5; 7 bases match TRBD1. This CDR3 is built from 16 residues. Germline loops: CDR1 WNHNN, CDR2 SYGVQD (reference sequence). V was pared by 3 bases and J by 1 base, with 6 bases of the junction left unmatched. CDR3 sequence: CASSESTGKSNQPQHF. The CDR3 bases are TGCGCCAGCAGTGAATCGACAGGGAAAAGCAATCAGCCCCAGCATTTT.

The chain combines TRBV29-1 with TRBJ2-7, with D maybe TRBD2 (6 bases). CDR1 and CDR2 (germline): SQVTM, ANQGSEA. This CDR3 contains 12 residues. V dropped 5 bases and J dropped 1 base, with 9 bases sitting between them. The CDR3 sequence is CSVRELSYEQYF. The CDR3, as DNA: TGCAGCGTTCGGGAGTTATCCTACGAGCAGTACTTC.

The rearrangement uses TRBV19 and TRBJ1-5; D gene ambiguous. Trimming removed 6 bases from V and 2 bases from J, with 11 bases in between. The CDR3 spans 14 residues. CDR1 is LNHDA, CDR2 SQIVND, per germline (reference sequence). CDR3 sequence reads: CASSGRGGNQPQHF. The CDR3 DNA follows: TGTGCCAGTAGCGGCCGGGGAGGCAATCAGCCCCAGCATTTT.

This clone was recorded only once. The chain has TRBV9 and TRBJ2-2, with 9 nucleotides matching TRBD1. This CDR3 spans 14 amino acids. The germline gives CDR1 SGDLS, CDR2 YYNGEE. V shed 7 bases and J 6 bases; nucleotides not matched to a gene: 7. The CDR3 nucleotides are TGTGCCAGCCGGGACAGGGCGACTGCCGGGGAGCTGTTTTTT. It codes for CASRDRATAGELFF.

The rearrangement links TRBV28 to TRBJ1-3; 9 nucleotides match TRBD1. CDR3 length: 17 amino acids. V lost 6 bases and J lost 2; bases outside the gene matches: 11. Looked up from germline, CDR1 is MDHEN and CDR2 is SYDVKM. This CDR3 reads CASRQTTGGRTGNTIYF. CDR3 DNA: TGTGCCAGCAGACAGACGACAGGGGGACGGACTGGAAACACCATATATTTT.

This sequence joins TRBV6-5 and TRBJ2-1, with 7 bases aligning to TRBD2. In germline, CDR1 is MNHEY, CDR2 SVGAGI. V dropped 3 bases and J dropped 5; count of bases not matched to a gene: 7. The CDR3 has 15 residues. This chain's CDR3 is CASSYSTSDHNEQFF. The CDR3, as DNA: TGTGCCAGCAGTTATAGCACTAGCGATCACAATGAGCAGTTCTTC.

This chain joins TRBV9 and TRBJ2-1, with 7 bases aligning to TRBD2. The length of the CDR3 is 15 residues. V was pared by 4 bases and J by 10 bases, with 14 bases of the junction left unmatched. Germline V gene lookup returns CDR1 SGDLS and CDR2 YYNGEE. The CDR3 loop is CASSLQPSGVQEQFF. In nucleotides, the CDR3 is TGTGCCAGCAGCCTTCAGCCTAGCGGAGTCCAAGAGCAGTTCTTC.

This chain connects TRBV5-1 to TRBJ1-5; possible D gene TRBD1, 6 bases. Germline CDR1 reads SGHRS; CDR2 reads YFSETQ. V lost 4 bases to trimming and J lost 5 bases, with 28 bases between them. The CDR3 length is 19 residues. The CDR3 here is CASSPYYSDRLGGHQPQHF. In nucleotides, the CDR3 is TGCGCCAGCAGCCCTTACTACTCGGACAGATTGGGCGGTCATCAGCCCCAGCATTTT.

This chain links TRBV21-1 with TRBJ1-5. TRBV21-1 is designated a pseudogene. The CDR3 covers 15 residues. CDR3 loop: CASSNRSHRNQPQHF. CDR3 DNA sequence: TGTGCCAGCAGCAACCGGTCCCATAGAAATCAGCCCCAGCATTTT.

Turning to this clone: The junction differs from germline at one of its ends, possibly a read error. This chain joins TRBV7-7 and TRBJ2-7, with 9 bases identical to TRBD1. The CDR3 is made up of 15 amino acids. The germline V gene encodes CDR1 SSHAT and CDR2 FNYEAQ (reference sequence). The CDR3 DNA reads TGTGCTAGCAGCCCGGACAGGGGAGGCATCTACGAGCAGTACTTC. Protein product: CASSPDRGGIYEQYF. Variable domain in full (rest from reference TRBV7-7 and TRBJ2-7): GAGVSQSPRYKVTKRGQDVTLRCDPISSHATLYWYQQALGQGPEFLTYFNYEAQPDKSGLPSDRFSAERPEGSISTLTIQRTEQRDSAMYRCASSPDRGGIYEQYFGPGTRLTVT.

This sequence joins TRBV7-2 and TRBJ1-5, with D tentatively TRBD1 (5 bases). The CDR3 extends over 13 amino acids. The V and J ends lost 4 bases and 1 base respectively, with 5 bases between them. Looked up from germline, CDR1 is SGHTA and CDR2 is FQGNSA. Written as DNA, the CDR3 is TGTGCCAGCAGCTGGACAAGCAATCAGCCCCAGCATTTT. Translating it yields CASSWTSNQPQHF. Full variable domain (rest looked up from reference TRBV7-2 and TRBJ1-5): GAGVSQSPSNKVTEKGKDVELRCDPISGHTALYWYRQSLGQGLEFLIYFQGNSAPDKSGLPSDRFSAERTGGSVSTLTIQRTQQEDSAVYLCASSWTSNQPQHFGDGTRLSIL.

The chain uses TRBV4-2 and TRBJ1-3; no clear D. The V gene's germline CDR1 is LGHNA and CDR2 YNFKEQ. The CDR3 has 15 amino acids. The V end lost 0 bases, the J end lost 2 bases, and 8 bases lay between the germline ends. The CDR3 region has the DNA TGTGCCAGCAGCCAAGAAGACACAACTGGAAACACCATATATTTT. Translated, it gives CASSQEDTTGNTIYF.

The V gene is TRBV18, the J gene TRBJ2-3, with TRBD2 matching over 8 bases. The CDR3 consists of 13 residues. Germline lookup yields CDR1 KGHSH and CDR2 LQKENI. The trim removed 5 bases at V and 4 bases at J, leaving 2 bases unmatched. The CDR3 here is CASSGTRPDTQYF. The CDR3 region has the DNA TGTGCCAGCTCAGGGACTAGACCAGATACGCAGTATTTT.

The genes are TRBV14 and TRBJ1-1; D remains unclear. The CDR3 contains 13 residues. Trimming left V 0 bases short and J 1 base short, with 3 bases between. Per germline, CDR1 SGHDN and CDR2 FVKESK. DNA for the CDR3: TGTGCCAGCAGCCAAGATCAGAACACTGAAGCTTTCTTT. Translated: CASSQDQNTEAFF.

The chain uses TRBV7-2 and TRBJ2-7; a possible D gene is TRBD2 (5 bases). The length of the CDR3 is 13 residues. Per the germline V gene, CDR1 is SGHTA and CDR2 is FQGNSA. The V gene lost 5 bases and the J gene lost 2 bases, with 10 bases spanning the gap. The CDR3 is CASSRSGTYEQYF. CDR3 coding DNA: TGTGCCAGCAGCCGAAGCGGTACCTACGAGCAGTACTTC.

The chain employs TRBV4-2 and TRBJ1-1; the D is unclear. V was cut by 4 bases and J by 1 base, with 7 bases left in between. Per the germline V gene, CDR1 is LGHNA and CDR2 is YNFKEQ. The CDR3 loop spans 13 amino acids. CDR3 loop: CASSPEQNTEAFF. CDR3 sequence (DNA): TGTGCCAGCAGCCCTGAGCAGAACACTGAAGCTTTCTTT.

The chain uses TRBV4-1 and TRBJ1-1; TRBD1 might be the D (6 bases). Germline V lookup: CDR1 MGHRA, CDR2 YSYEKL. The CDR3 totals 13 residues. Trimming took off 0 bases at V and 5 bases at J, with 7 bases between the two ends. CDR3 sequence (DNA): TGCGCCAGCAGCCAAGAAGGGGGTACTGAAGCTTTCTTT. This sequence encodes CASSQEGGTEAFF.

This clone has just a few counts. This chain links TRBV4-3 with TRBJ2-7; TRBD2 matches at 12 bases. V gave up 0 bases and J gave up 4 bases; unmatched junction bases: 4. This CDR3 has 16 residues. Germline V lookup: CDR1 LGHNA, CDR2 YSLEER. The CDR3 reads CASSQEWTSGMYEQYF. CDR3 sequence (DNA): TGCGCCAGCAGCCAAGAATGGACTAGCGGGATGTACGAGCAGTACTTC.

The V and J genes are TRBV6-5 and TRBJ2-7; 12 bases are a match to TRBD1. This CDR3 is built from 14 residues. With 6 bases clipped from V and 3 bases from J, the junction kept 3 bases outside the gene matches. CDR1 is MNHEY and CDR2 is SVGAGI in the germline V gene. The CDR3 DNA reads TGTGCCAGCAGCGGGACAGGGGGCGTCTACGAGCAGTACTTC. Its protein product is CASSGTGGVYEQYF.

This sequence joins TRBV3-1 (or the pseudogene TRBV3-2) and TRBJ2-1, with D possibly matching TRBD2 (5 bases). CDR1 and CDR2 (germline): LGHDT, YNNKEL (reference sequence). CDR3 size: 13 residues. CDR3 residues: CASGIRSGNEQFF. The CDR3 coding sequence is TGTGCGTCGGGGATCCGCTCGGGCAATGAGCAGTTCTTC.

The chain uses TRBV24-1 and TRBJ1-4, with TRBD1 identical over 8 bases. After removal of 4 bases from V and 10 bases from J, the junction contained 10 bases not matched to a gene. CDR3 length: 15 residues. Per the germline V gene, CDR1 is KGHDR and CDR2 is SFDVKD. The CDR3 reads CATSDVGTGAGKLFF. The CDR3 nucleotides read TGTGCCACCAGTGACGTCGGGACAGGTGCTGGAAAACTGTTTTTT.

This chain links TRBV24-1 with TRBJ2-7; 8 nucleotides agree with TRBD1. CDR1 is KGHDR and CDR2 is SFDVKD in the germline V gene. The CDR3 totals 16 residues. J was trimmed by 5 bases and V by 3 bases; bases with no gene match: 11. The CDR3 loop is CATSDPRQGFAHEQYF. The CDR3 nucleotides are TGTGCCACCAGTGATCCCCGACAGGGGTTCGCCCACGAGCAGTACTTC.

CDR3 amino acids: CASSSTGTANEKLFF. The DNA for the CDR3 is TGTGCCAGCAGCTCAACCGGGACAGCTAATGAAAAACTGTTTTTT. The rearrangement links TRBV7-3 to TRBJ1-4, with 7 nucleotides matching TRBD1. V lost 4 bases, J lost 3 bases, and 5 bases stayed unmatched. There are 15 residues in the CDR3. CDR1 SGHTA and CDR2 FQGTGA come from the germline V gene.

In DNA, the CDR3 is TGTGCCAGCAGTTACTCTTTGGGACAGCATAATTCACCCCTCCACTTT. It codes for CASSYSLGQHNSPLHF. The rearrangement links TRBV6-5 to TRBJ1-6; 7 bases are shared with TRBD1. The CDR3 has 16 residues. Germline V lookup: CDR1 MNHEY, CDR2 SVGAGI. V trimming: 0 bases; J trimming: 5 bases; junction bases outside the gene matches: 4.

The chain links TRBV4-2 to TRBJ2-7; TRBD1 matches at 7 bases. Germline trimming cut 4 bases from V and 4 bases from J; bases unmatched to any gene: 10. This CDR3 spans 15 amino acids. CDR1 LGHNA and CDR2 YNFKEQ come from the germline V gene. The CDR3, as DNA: TGTGCCAGCAGCCGAAACCGGGACAGTCGATACGAGCAGTACTTC. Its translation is CASSRNRDSRYEQYF.

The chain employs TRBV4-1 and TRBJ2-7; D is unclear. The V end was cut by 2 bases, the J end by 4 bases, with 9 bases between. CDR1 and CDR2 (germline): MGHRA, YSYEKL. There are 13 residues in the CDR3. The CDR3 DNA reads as TGCGCCAGCAGCCAATTCCCCCAGTACGAGCAGTACTTC. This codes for CASSQFPQYEQYF.

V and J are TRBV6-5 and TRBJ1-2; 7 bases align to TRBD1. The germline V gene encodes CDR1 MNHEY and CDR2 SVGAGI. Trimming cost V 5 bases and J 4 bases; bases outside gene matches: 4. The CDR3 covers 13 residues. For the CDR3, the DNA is TGTGCCAGCAGTAGACAGGGACCCTATGGCTACACCTTC. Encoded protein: CASSRQGPYGYTF.